A single sample is the source of the 18 T cell receptor beta chains below, sequenced in a study of blood T cell repertoires in COVID-19. Here immunoSEQ multiplex PCR was the method, and the copy in TCRdb shows in-frame clones only, minus some. This table has about 140,000 clones, 84% appearing once. Material for sequencing was peripheral blood. Receptor source: a man aged 30-40 years with COVID-19, enrolled during active disease.

This chain connects TRBV28 to TRBJ1-4, with D possibly being TRBD1 (5 bases). CDR3 size: 16 residues. Germline assignment: CDR1 MDHEN and CDR2 SYDVKM. V lost 3 bases to trimming and J lost 5 bases, with 16 bases between them. The CDR3 loop reads CASSFGQGIPNEKLFF. The CDR3 coding sequence is TGTGCCAGCAGTTTTGGTCAGGGCATCCCGAATGAAAAACTGTTTTTT.

The J gene is TRBJ1-4, the V gene TRBV7-9, with 10 bases identical to TRBD1. Germline V lookup: CDR1 SEHNR, CDR2 FQNEAQ (reference sequence). J gave up 8 bases and V 1 base, and 7 bases lay outside the gene matches. This CDR3 contains 16 residues. The CDR3 DNA reads as TGTGCCAGCAGCTTAGGTACTCCGGGACAGGGGGAAAAACTGTTTTTT. Translating gives CASSLGTPGQGEKLFF.

This clone was detected only once. V usage is TRBV9 and J usage is TRBJ2-2; D is unresolved. This CDR3 has 14 amino acids. V lost 0 bases to trimming and J lost 6 bases, with 9 bases between them. Germline V gene lookup returns CDR1 SGDLS and CDR2 YYNGEE. CDR3 loop: CASSVAMPPGELFF. For the CDR3, the DNA is TGTGCCAGCAGCGTAGCTATGCCCCCCGGGGAGCTGTTTTTT. The variable domain in full, with the rest retrieved from reference TRBV9 and TRBJ2-2, is DSGVTQTPKHLITATGQRVTLRCSPRSGDLSVYWYQQSLDQGLQFLIQYYNGEERAKGNILERFSAQQFPDLHSELNLSSLELGDSALYFCASSVAMPPGELFFGEGSRLTVL.

The chain employs TRBV2 and TRBJ1-2, with D possibly TRBD1 on 5 matching bases. Trimming cost V 4 bases and J 0 bases, with 9 bases left between them. The CDR3 is 14 residues long. Germline CDR1 is SNHLY and CDR2 is FYNNEI. The CDR3 spells CASSGGGSNYGYTF. In nucleotides, the CDR3 is TGTGCCAGCAGTGGGGGGGGATCTAACTATGGCTACACCTTC.

V is TRBV5-1 and J is TRBJ2-1; 7 bases are a match to TRBD2. J was trimmed by 6 bases and V by 3 bases; bases with no gene match: 3. CDR1 is SGHRS, CDR2 YFSETQ, per germline. The CDR3 is made up of 13 amino acids. The CDR3 region is CASSSGLVNEQFF. CDR3 bases: TGCGCCAGCAGCTCTGGACTAGTCAATGAGCAGTTCTTC.

The J gene is TRBJ2-7, the V gene TRBV30; 8 nucleotides agree with TRBD1. CDR3 length: 13 residues. Per the germline V gene, CDR1 is GTSNPN and CDR2 is SVGIG (reference sequence). The ends lost 4 bases at V and 6 bases at J; junction bases unmatched: 8. CDR3 in amino acids: CAWTLAGGPEQYF. The CDR3 coding sequence is TGTGCCTGGACCCTGGCAGGGGGCCCCGAGCAGTACTTC.

The chain couples TRBV11-2 to TRBJ2-5, with TRBD1 matching 10 bases. Germline trimming cut 4 bases from V and 1 base from J; bases unmatched to any gene: 3. CDR1 is SGHAT, CDR2 FQNNGV, per germline. The CDR3 runs 15 residues. CDR3 coding DNA: TGTGCCAGCAGCTCCGGGGACAGGGGCCAAGAGACCCAGTACTTC. This gives the protein CASSSGDRGQETQYF.

The V gene is TRBV18, the J gene TRBJ2-2, with 9 bases fitting TRBD1. V trimming: 4 bases; J trimming: 7 bases; junction bases outside the gene matches: 7. The CDR3 length is 15 residues. Germline CDR1 reads KGHSH; CDR2 reads LQKENI. The CDR3 DNA is TGTGCCAGCTCACTTCCCGGGACAGGGCTCGGGGAGCTGTTTTTT. Protein: CASSLPGTGLGELFF.

The CDR3 reads CASSGTLTSGSSYNEQFF. The CDR3 DNA reads as TGTGCCAGCAGCGGAACGCTGACTAGCGGGAGCTCCTACAATGAGCAGTTCTTC. This chain links TRBV9 with TRBJ2-1, with 12 nucleotides matching TRBD2. In germline, CDR1 is SGDLS, CDR2 YYNGEE. The CDR3 has 18 residues. With 3 bases clipped from V and 0 bases from J, the junction kept 7 bases outside the gene matches.

The V call is TRBV24-1, the J call TRBJ2-2, with 7 nucleotides matching TRBD1. Germline assignment: CDR1 KGHDR and CDR2 SFDVKD. This CDR3 is 14 amino acids long. The V segment lost 3 bases and the J segment 7 bases; nucleotides outside the gene matches: 4. The CDR3 nucleotides read TGTGCCACCAGTGATACAGGGGTTATCGGGGAGCTGTTTTTT. Its translation: CATSDTGVIGELFF.

This chain connects TRBV10-2 to TRBJ1-2; the match to TRBD1 covers 12 bases. CDR1 and CDR2 from the germline V gene are WSHSY and SAAADI. Losses at the gene ends were 8 bases for V and 6 bases for J; bases not matched to a gene: 7. The CDR3 runs to 14 residues. In DNA, the CDR3 is TGCGCCAGCTCCGGGACAGGGGGCTTCGATGGCTACACCTTC. Amino acid sequence: CASSGTGGFDGYTF.

To note about this clone: The sample has other DNA sequences that encode this CDR3 too. The V gene is TRBV4-1, the J gene TRBJ1-3; D is undetermined. Trimming pared 0 bases from V and 3 bases from J, leaving 9 bases between. This CDR3 spans 15 amino acids. CDR1 and CDR2 (germline): MGHRA, YSYEKL. CDR3 residues: CASSQDPGDGNTIYF. The DNA of the CDR3 is TGCGCCAGCAGCCAAGATCCGGGTGATGGAAACACCATATATTTT.

This clone was found once. The rearrangement links TRBV3-1 (or the pseudogene TRBV3-2) to TRBJ1-1; D uncertain. The CDR3 is 13 residues long. In germline, CDR1 is LGHDT, CDR2 YNNKEL (reference sequence). The V end was cut by 4 bases, the J end by 5 bases, with 11 bases between. The CDR3 region is CASSPQVSTEAFF. The CDR3 DNA reads TGTGCCAGCAGCCCCCAGGTATCTACTGAAGCTTTCTTT.

This CDR3 is CASSSTGTHPYTGELFF. CDR3 bases: TGTGCCAGCAGCTCAACCGGGACACATCCTTACACCGGGGAGCTGTTTTTT. V gene TRBV21-1 combines with J gene TRBJ2-2; the table gives TRBD1 as D, unverified against the DNA. TRBV21-1 has pseudogene status. The CDR3 length is 17 residues.

The genes are TRBV9 and TRBJ1-6, with D possibly TRBD1 on 5 matching bases. Germline V CDR1 and CDR2: SGDLS, YYNGEE. The V end lost 2 bases, the J end lost 10 bases, and 16 bases lay between the germline ends. The CDR3 extends over 15 amino acids. The CDR3 here is CASSVSDMGLSPLHF. CDR3 coding DNA: TGTGCCAGCAGCGTCTCGGACATGGGCCTCTCACCCCTCCACTTT.

The CDR3 protein is CSASLAGMLPNEQYF. CDR3 sequence (DNA): TGCAGTGCTAGTCTAGCGGGGATGCTACCCAACGAGCAGTACTTC. The chain carries TRBV20-1 and TRBJ2-7; 9 nucleotides line up with TRBD2. CDR3 length equals 15 residues. CDR1 is DFQATT and CDR2 is SNEGSKA in the germline V gene (reference sequence). Unmatched junction bases numbered 11, after V lost 3 bases and J lost 5 bases.

CDR3 in DNA: TGTGCCAGCAGTTTTTTAAGCAATCAGCCCCAGCATTTT. Residues: CASSFLSNQPQHF. This chain joins TRBV12-3 or TRBV12-4 and TRBJ1-5; D is uncertain. Trimming took off 3 bases at V and 1 base at J, with 4 bases between the two ends. CDR3 length: 13 amino acids.

The chain combines TRBV9 with TRBJ2-1, with TRBD2 matching over 9 bases. CDR3 length: 14 amino acids. Unmatched junction bases numbered 8, after V lost 5 bases and J lost 8 bases. CDR1 is SGDLS and CDR2 is YYNGEE in the germline V gene. The CDR3 bases are TGTGCCAGCAGTCGTAGCGGGAGTTTTGATGAGCAGTTCTTC. It encodes CASSRSGSFDEQFF.